This entry features one TCR beta chain sequence. The antigen remains unidentified. This entry is derived from a study of shared clonotypes between healthy human individuals. Study-level findings and limits: What limited the represented genetic and exposure-history diversity was the small number of donors.

Measured with immunoSEQ multiplex PCR; TCRdb has only the in-frame clones, and not every one. Of a few million clones listed, 85% to 95% are singletons. CDR1 and CDR2 (germline): MDHEN, SYDVKM. This CDR3 comprises 15 residues. V lost 2 bases and J 6 bases, leaving 16 bases between the germline ends. The origin of this receptor is a man in his late teens or twenties in good health. Some clones in this sample may be carry-over from other donors' samples. The sample consisted of naive CD4+ T cells from PBMCs. Subset described: CD45RA+ positively selected. This chain joins TRBV28 and TRBJ1-2; D is unclear. CDR3 coding DNA: TGTGCCAGCAGTTTACCCTTAGGTACCCGGAATGGCTACACCTTC. Its translation: CASSLPLGTRNGYTF.